The sequence of this T cell receptor (beta chain) was determined in a study of blood T cell repertoires in COVID-19. About the study: The United States, Italy and Spain provided the acute and convalescent COVID-19 samples. Sample material is recorded as cDNA or gDNA derived from T cells, B-cell-depleted T cells, or PBMCs.

Germline V CDR1 and CDR2: MNHNY, SVGAGI (reference sequence). This CDR3 is built from 17 residues. The J segment lost 0 bases and the V segment lost 5 bases, leaving 11 bases of the junction unmatched. The repertoire was sequenced with immunoSEQ multiplex PCR; TCRdb's copy has only in-frame clones and lacks some. This table holds some 170,000 clones, 82% found once. The sequence was obtained from a woman in her sixties or seventies with acute or convalescent COVID-19. This rearrangement joins TRBV6-6 to TRBJ2-7; 9 bases fit TRBD2. Input material: peripheral blood. The CDR3 sequence is CASSPPGVAGDSYEQYF. For the CDR3, the DNA is TGTGCCAGCAGTCCCCCGGGGGTAGCGGGAGACTCCTACGAGCAGTACTTC.